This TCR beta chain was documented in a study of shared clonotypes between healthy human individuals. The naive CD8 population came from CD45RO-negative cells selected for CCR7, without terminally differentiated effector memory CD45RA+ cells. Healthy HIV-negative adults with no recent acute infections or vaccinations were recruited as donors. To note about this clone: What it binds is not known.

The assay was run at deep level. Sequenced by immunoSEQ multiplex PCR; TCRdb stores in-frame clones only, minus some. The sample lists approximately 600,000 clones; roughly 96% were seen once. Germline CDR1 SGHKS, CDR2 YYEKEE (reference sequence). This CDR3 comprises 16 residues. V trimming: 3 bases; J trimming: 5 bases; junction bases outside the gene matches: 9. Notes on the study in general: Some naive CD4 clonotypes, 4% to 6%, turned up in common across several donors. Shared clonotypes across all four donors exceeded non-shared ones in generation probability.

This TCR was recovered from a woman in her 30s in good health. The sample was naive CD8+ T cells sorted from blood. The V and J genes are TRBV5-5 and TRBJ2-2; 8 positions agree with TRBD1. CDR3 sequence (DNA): TGTGCCAGCAGCTCCCCAGGGGGCGTTGAAACCGGGGAGCTGTTTTTT. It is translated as CASSSPGGVETGELFF.